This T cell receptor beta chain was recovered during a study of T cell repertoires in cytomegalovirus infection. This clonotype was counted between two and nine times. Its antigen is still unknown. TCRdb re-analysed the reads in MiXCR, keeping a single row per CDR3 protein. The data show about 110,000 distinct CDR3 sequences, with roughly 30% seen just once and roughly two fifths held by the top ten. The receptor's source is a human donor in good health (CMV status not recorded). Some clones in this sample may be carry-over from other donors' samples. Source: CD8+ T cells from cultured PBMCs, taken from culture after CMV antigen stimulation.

CDR3 sequence (DNA): TGTGCCAGCAGCCCTAGTCCTGAAGCTTTCTTT. Translation: CASSPSPEAFF. The chain has TRBV7-9 and TRBJ1-1, with D unclear. Germline V gene lookup returns CDR1 SEHNR and CDR2 FQNEAQ (reference sequence). CDR3 length: 11 residues. V lost 5 bases and J 6 bases, leaving 7 bases between the germline ends.